The present T cell receptor (beta chain) was sequenced within a study of blood T cells in healthy people across ages. This clonotype was seen only once. Through a sample-barcoded 5' primer and a J-beta primer mix, a second PCR was run for roughly 6 to 12 cycles. Tagging of each cDNA molecule was performed by a template-switch adaptor with 12 random nucleotides. Via MiXCR, TCRdb re-called the 5' RACE reads, giving one row per CDR3 protein. The sample consists of about 770,000 distinct CDR3 sequences, roughly 44% of them appearing once. Sequencing input: blood. The sequence derives from a man aged 60 to 75 in good health.

The CDR3 sequence: CASSYSGTIRETQYF. CDR3 DNA sequence: TGTGCCAGCAGTTACTCAGGGACTATCCGTGAGACCCAGTACTTC. The gene calls are TRBV6-5 and TRBJ2-5; 7 nucleotides match TRBD2. This CDR3 region has 15 residues. With 0 bases clipped from V and 5 bases from J, the junction kept 6 bases outside the gene matches. Germline CDR1 and CDR2: MNHEY and SVGAGI.